This passage covers 10 T cell receptor beta chains from one sample sequenced in a study of Ad26.COV2.S vaccination and SARS-CoV-2 variants. Treatment noted: 19 received Ad26.COV2.S at low or high dose, single or two shots; several received placebo; per-sample allocation not given. Material that was analyzed had been drawn on day 63 after the first vaccine or placebo injection. The data were produced by immunoSEQ multiplex PCR, yet TCRdb's version contains in-frame clones alone and is incomplete. This table has under 550,000 clones, 80% to 95% appearing once. The sample here was peripheral blood, taken in a trial of Ad26.COV2.S vaccine versus placebo. These receptors came from a person aged 18-65 years who received the Ad26.COV2.S COVID-19 vaccine or a placebo.

The rearrangement joins TRBV18 to TRBJ2-2; D not certain. Per the germline V gene, CDR1 is KGHSH and CDR2 is LQKENI. The ends were cut back, 8 bases at V and 5 bases at J, with 12 bases in the middle. The CDR3 sequence is 13 residues long. The CDR3 DNA reads TGTGCCAGCGTCCACCTAGAGACCGGGGAGCTGTTTTTT. Translation gives CASVHLETGELFF.

V is TRBV28 and J is TRBJ1-4; a weak D match, TRBD1 (5 bases). The ends were cut back, 4 bases at V and 6 bases at J, with 15 bases in the middle. This CDR3 contains 15 residues. CDR1 MDHEN and CDR2 SYDVKM come from the germline V gene. This CDR3 is CASSSFLLQDEKLFF. The DNA of the CDR3 is TGTGCCAGCAGTTCCTTCCTACTACAGGATGAAAAACTGTTTTTT.

The chain couples TRBV19 to TRBJ1-6; D possibly corresponds to TRBD1 (5 bases). The CDR3 runs 13 residues. V was shortened by 11 bases and J by 9 bases, with 17 bases between the two germline ends. Germline V gene lookup returns CDR1 LNHDA and CDR2 SQIVND (reference sequence). The CDR3, as DNA: TGTGCCGGGGGACGGAGGAGGGGTTCACCCCTCCACTTT. This translates into CAGGRRRGSPLHF.

The chain links TRBV28 to TRBJ1-1; D may be TRBD1 (5 bases). Deletions cut 3 bases from V and 11 bases from J, with 13 bases between. Looked up from germline, CDR1 is MDHEN and CDR2 is SYDVKM. The CDR3 is 12 amino acids. The CDR3 DNA sequence: TGTGCCAGCAGTTTCCCTAAGGGGTCGGCTTTCTTT. As protein: CASSFPKGSAFF.

The chain employs TRBV10-3 and TRBJ2-3, with 15 bases that match TRBD2. The CDR3 totals 14 residues. Unmatched junction bases numbered 1, after V lost 8 bases and J lost 4 bases. From germline, CDR1 is ENHRY and CDR2 SYGVKD. CDR3 coding DNA: TGTGCCATCGGGACTAGCGGGAGGTCAGATACGCAGTATTTT. Residues: CAIGTSGRSDTQYF.

The rearrangement links TRBV24-1 to TRBJ2-5; 9 bases fit TRBD2. The CDR3 is 15 amino acids. J gave up 2 bases and V 4 bases, and 4 bases lay outside the gene matches. CDR1 and CDR2 (germline): KGHDR, SFDVKD. Written as DNA, the CDR3 is TGTGCCACCAGTGACCGGACTAGCGCGCAAGAGACCCAGTACTTC. This translates into CATSDRTSAQETQYF.

This sequence joins TRBV18 and TRBJ2-1; D remains unclear. V gave up 0 bases and J gave up 6 bases, with 9 bases separating them. This CDR3 region has 14 residues. Germline CDR1 KGHSH, CDR2 LQKENI. CDR3 nucleotides: TGTGCCAGCTCACCACCGGAAGGGCTCAATGAGCAGTTCTTC. This sequence encodes CASSPPEGLNEQFF.

The rearrangement links TRBV9 to TRBJ1-6; no clear D gene. The CDR3 runs to 14 residues. Germline V lookup: CDR1 SGDLS, CDR2 YYNGEE. Trimming left V 3 bases short and J 7 bases short, with 11 bases between. DNA of the CDR3: TGTGCCAGCAGCGGCATAGAGCGAAATTCACCCCTCCACTTT. Translating it yields CASSGIERNSPLHF.

The chain joins TRBV7-6 to TRBJ2-1, with 9 bases fitting TRBD2. J was trimmed by 6 bases and V by 5 bases; bases with no gene match: 5. CDR1 and CDR2 from the germline V gene are SGHVS and FNYEAQ. This CDR3 comprises 14 residues. CDR3: CASSTGTSINEQFF. In DNA form, the CDR3 reads TGTGCCAGCAGCACCGGGACTAGCATCAATGAGCAGTTCTTC.

The chain couples TRBV18 to TRBJ2-2; 9 bases fit TRBD2. The CDR3 consists of 19 residues. J lost 4 bases, V lost 1 base, and 13 bases had no gene match. Germline V gene data show CDR1 as KGHSH and CDR2 as LQKENI. The CDR3 here is CASSPQAGLAVGGTGELFF. The CDR3 DNA is TGTGCCAGCTCACCACAGGCGGGACTAGCCGTCGGTGGCACCGGGGAGCTGTTTTTT.